These 19 T cell receptor beta chains came from one sample sequenced in a study of identical twins. TCRdb reprocessed the 5' RACE reads with MiXCR, giving one entry per CDR3 protein. The sample has about 430,000 distinct CDR3 sequences; approximately 17% are singletons. The sequenced sample consisted of naive T cells sorted from blood. Every receptor here comes from a man aged 45-60 years in good health.

The rearrangement links TRBV15 to TRBJ1-5; D is perhaps TRBD1 (5 bases). The ends were cut back, 5 bases at V and 4 bases at J, with 9 bases in the middle. The germline gives CDR1 LNHNV, CDR2 YYDKDF (reference sequence). The CDR3 loop spans 13 amino acids. CDR3 DNA sequence: TGTGCCACCAGCCCAGGGAGGAATCAGCCCCAGCATTTT. Amino acids: CATSPGRNQPQHF. Drawing the rest from reference TRBV15 and TRBJ1-5, the complete variable domain is DAMVIQNPRYQVTQFGKPVTLSCSQTLNHNVMYWYQQKSSQAPKLLFHYYDKDFNNEADTPDNFQSRRPNTSFCFLDIRSPGLGDTAMYLCATSPGRNQPQHFGDGTRLSIL.

The chain combines TRBV5-1 with TRBJ2-5, with TRBD2 identical over 11 bases. The CDR3 is made up of 18 amino acids. V gave up 3 bases and J gave up 3 bases; unmatched junction bases: 13. Per germline, CDR1 SGHRS and CDR2 YFSETQ. For the CDR3, the DNA is TGCGCCAGCAGCTGGGCTAGCGGGGGGCCACCCCCCAAAGAGACCCAGTACTTC. It translates to CASSWASGGPPPKETQYF.

V usage is TRBV28 and J usage is TRBJ2-7; 7 nucleotides line up with TRBD1. Germline loops: CDR1 MDHEN, CDR2 SYDVKM. The length of the CDR3 is 15 residues. Trimming at V came to 1 base and at J to 0 bases, leaving 3 bases not matched to a gene. The CDR3 region is CASSLYRDSSYEQYF. CDR3 nucleotides: TGTGCCAGCAGTTTATACCGGGACAGCTCCTACGAGCAGTACTTC. Full variable domain (rest looked up from reference TRBV28 and TRBJ2-7): DVKVTQSSRYLVKRTGEKVFLECVQDMDHENMFWYRQDPGLGLRLIYFSYDVKMKEKGDIPEGYSVSREKKERFSLILESASTNQTSMYLCASSLYRDSSYEQYFGPGTRLTVT.

Only a few counts were recorded for this clonotype. The chain has TRBV15 and TRBJ2-1; D gene ambiguous. V dropped 1 base and J dropped 7 bases, with 11 bases sitting between them. The germline V gene has CDR1 LNHNV and CDR2 YYDKDF (reference sequence). The CDR3 totals 14 residues. CDR3 residues: CATSRVDPLNEQFF. The CDR3, as DNA: TGTGCCACCAGCAGAGTAGACCCATTGAATGAGCAGTTCTTC.

Ten or more counts support this clonotype. The chain has TRBV20-1 and TRBJ2-5; 7 nucleotides line up with TRBD1. The J segment lost 7 bases and the V segment lost 1 base, leaving 9 bases of the junction unmatched. The CDR3 sequence is 14 residues long. The V gene's germline CDR1 is DFQATT and CDR2 SNEGSKA (reference sequence). In DNA, the CDR3 is TGCAGTGCTAGAGCGCCGGGACAGTTCATGACCCAGTACTTC. It translates to CSARAPGQFMTQYF.

This clonotype turned up a few times. The chain employs TRBV2 and TRBJ2-1; no definite D call. The germline V gene has CDR1 SNHLY and CDR2 FYNNEI. The CDR3 totals 11 residues. V was shortened by 2 bases and J by 8 bases, with 4 bases between the two germline ends. The CDR3 here is CASSERYEQFF. Written as DNA, the CDR3 is TGTGCCAGCAGTGAACGATATGAGCAGTTCTTC.

This clonotype was seen more than once but under ten times. The V and J genes are TRBV20-1 and TRBJ2-1; D possibly matches TRBD1 or TRBD2 (6 bases each). The V and J ends lost 1 base and 2 bases respectively, with 12 bases between them. Germline CDR1 is DFQATT and CDR2 is SNEGSKA (reference sequence). This CDR3 has 15 amino acids. CDR3 loop: CSARVRGRTYNEQFF. The DNA of the CDR3 is TGCAGTGCTAGAGTAAGGGGGAGGACCTACAATGAGCAGTTCTTC.

The chain links TRBV7-2 to TRBJ1-5, with TRBD1 as a possible D gene (6 bases). This CDR3 spans 14 amino acids. Per germline, CDR1 SGHTA and CDR2 FQGNSA. V was cut by 5 bases and J by 8 bases, with 16 bases left in between. CDR3 protein: CASSLNQGIKPQHF. In DNA, the CDR3 is TGTGCCAGCAGCCTAAACCAGGGGATCAAGCCCCAGCATTTT.

This clonotype was seen only a few times. This chain joins TRBV6-1 and TRBJ2-6; D perhaps matches TRBD2 (6 bases). CDR3 length: 13 residues. With 8 bases removed from V and 4 bases from J, the gap between germline ends came to 9 bases. CDR1 MNHNS and CDR2 SASEGT come from the germline V gene. The CDR3 is CASGGVGANVLTF. The CDR3 nucleotides read TGTGCCAGCGGAGGGGTGGGGGCCAACGTCCTGACTTTC.

The chain employs TRBV27 and TRBJ1-5, with unresolved D. With 8 bases removed from V and 4 bases from J, the gap between germline ends came to 15 bases. Germline V gene data show CDR1 as MNHEY and CDR2 as SMNVEV (reference sequence). The CDR3 has 14 residues. Here the CDR3 DNA reads TGTGCCAGCGGACCCTTGGAGATGAATCAGCCCCAGCATTTT. Amino acids: CASGPLEMNQPQHF.

This clonotype was counted ten times or more. V is TRBV29-1 and J is TRBJ2-7; 8 nucleotides match TRBD1. Germline V gene lookup returns CDR1 SQVTM and CDR2 ANQGSEA. The CDR3 consists of 14 residues. The J segment lost 0 bases and the V segment lost 7 bases, leaving 8 bases of the junction unmatched. This CDR3 is CSATTGENSYEQYF. CDR3 coding DNA: TGCAGCGCCACGACAGGGGAGAACTCCTACGAGCAGTACTTC.

This clonotype was detected only a few times. The J gene is TRBJ2-3, the V gene TRBV3-1; a weak D match, TRBD2 (7 bases). V lost 1 base to trimming and J lost 1 base, with 12 bases between them. Germline V gene data show CDR1 as LGHDT and CDR2 as YNNKEL (reference sequence). The CDR3 runs 16 residues. The CDR3 DNA reads as TGTGCCAGCAGCCAAGTTCCGGGGGGCGGCACAGATACGCAGTATTTT. Translating it yields CASSQVPGGGTDTQYF.

The chain links TRBV12-2 to TRBJ2-1; no check of the table's D call, TRBD2, against the DNA was made. TRBV12-2 is annotated as a pseudogene. The CDR3 covers 16 residues. This CDR3 is CASRLTGTRHYNEQFF. CDR3 coding DNA: TGTGCAAGTCGCCTTACCGGGACTAGACACTACAATGAGCAGTTCTTC.

As to this clonotype: The missing conserved phenylalanine or tryptophan at the end of this CDR3 makes a read error likely. It is unclear where the CDR3 begins or ends on the DNA, so no DNA is shown, and the CDR3 is as TCRdb lists it. The chain employs TRBV4-3 and TRBJ1-4; TRBD1 is the table's D call, not checked against the DNA. Germline CDR1 is LGHNA and CDR2 is YSLEER. The CDR3 is 10 residues long, counting both termini. CDR3 in amino acids: CASSQDGTRL.

This clonotype occurred many times. CDR3 residues: CSVEESRGVEETQYF. In DNA, the CDR3 is TGCAGCGTTGAAGAGTCCAGGGGGGTAGAAGAGACCCAGTACTTC. This chain connects TRBV29-1 to TRBJ2-5; D possibly corresponds to TRBD1 (7 bases). The CDR3 consists of 15 residues. In germline, CDR1 is SQVTM, CDR2 ANQGSEA. The germline V and J ends were trimmed by 0 bases and 3 bases, with 14 bases remaining between them.

This clonotype has at least ten counts. The rearrangement joins TRBV7-2 to TRBJ2-1; the D gene is possibly TRBD2 (5 bases). Germline V CDR1 and CDR2: SGHTA, FQGNSA. This CDR3 is 15 amino acids long. The germline V and J ends were trimmed by 2 bases and 8 bases, with 16 bases remaining between them. This chain's CDR3 is CASSLQASLTDEQFF. As DNA, the CDR3 is TGTGCCAGCAGCTTACAGGCTAGCCTTACTGATGAGCAGTTCTTC.

The chain employs TRBV10-3 and TRBJ2-3; 7 nucleotides agree with TRBD2. Unmatched junction bases numbered 2, after V lost 4 bases and J lost 4 bases. The CDR3 runs to 13 residues. Germline V lookup: CDR1 ENHRY, CDR2 SYGVKD. CDR3: CAISGLAADTQYF. CDR3 DNA: TGTGCCATCAGTGGACTAGCAGCAGATACGCAGTATTTT.

This clonotype was seen a few times. The chain uses TRBV6-6 and TRBJ1-2; no reliable D call. Germline CDR1 is MNHNY and CDR2 is SVGAGI (reference sequence). This CDR3 region has 13 residues. Trimming took off 2 bases at V and 1 base at J, with 5 bases between the two ends. Here the CDR3 DNA reads TGTGCCAGCAGTTACGTGGGTAACTATGGCTACACCTTC. This sequence encodes CASSYVGNYGYTF.

V usage is TRBV9 and J usage is TRBJ2-7; D is undetermined. This CDR3 spans 14 amino acids. Germline V gene data show CDR1 as SGDLS and CDR2 as YYNGEE. The ends were cut back, 0 bases at V and 5 bases at J, with 12 bases in the middle. This CDR3 reads CASSVEPSVDEQYF. CDR3 coding DNA: TGTGCCAGCAGCGTAGAGCCGTCAGTCGACGAGCAGTACTTC.